Below, 22 T cell receptor beta chains from the same sample are listed, as sequenced in a study of cytomegalovirus exposure and HLA in healthy donors. The primer mix had 60 Vbeta and 13 Jbeta primers. Profiled with immunoSEQ multiplex PCR; TCRdb holds only in-frame clones, not every one. The table lists about 100,000 clones, approximately 77% of them singletons, with less than 15% in the top ten. Sequencing was done on a sample of PBMCs. Receptors originate from a male donor in good health and CMV-seropositive.

This chain links TRBV5-4 with TRBJ1-4; 9 nucleotides align to TRBD1. Germline lookup yields CDR1 SGHNT and CDR2 YYREEE (reference sequence). The CDR3 is made up of 14 amino acids. The V and J ends lost 5 bases and 8 bases, in that order; junction bases with no gene match: 7. CDR3 DNA: TGTGCCAGCAGTCGACAGGGGGAGGGGGAAAAACTGTTTTTT. It specifies CASSRQGEGEKLFF.

The chain links TRBV5-1 to TRBJ1-6; D is undetermined. This CDR3 comprises 15 residues. V lost 7 bases, J lost 1 base, and 12 bases lay in between. Germline-derived CDR1 and CDR2 are SGHRS and YFSETQ. The CDR3 region is CASSYEGSYNSPLHF. In DNA form, the CDR3 reads TGCGCCAGCTCCTATGAGGGTTCCTATAATTCACCCCTCCACTTT.

The chain combines TRBV11-2 with TRBJ2-7; the match to TRBD2 covers 9 bases. V shed 1 base and J 5 bases; nucleotides not matched to a gene: 12. CDR1 and CDR2 (germline): SGHAT, FQNNGV. The length of the CDR3 is 17 residues. In nucleotides, the CDR3 is TGTGCCAGCAGCTTAGTGCCCCAGCGGGGGGCGAGGCACGAGCAGTACTTC. It is translated as CASSLVPQRGARHEQYF.

This chain uses TRBV5-1 with TRBJ2-7, with no clear D. Germline values: CDR1 SGHRS, CDR2 YFSETQ. Trimming took off 2 bases at V and 5 bases at J, with 17 bases between the two ends. The CDR3 covers 15 residues. The CDR3 reads CASSFQPEQLHEQYF. DNA for the CDR3: TGCGCCAGCAGCTTCCAACCGGAACAGCTCCACGAGCAGTACTTC. Using reference TRBV5-1 and TRBJ2-7 for the parts outside the CDR3, the full variable domain is KAGVTQTPRYLIKTRGQQVTLSCSPISGHRSVSWYQQTPGQGLQFLFEYFSETQRNKGNFPGRFSGRQFSNSRSEMNVSTLELGDSALYLCASSFQPEQLHEQYFGPGTRLTVT.

The V gene is TRBV6-4, the J gene TRBJ2-6; no clear D. This CDR3 comprises 15 residues. CDR1 and CDR2 from the germline V gene are MRHNA and SNTAGT. Trimming took 2 bases from V and 0 from J, leaving 5 bases between them. The CDR3 here is CASSDDSSGANVLTF. CDR3 nucleotide sequence: TGTGCCAGCAGTGACGATAGCTCTGGGGCCAACGTCCTGACTTTC.

The V call is TRBV4-2, the J call TRBJ2-5, with 15 bases fitting TRBD2. V lost 0 bases to trimming and J lost 5 bases; unmatched junction nucleotides: 7. From germline, CDR1 is LGHNA and CDR2 YNFKEQ. CDR3 length equals 18 residues. CDR3 DNA sequence: TGTGCCAGCAGCCAAGAAGGGACTAGCGGGGGGCGGATCGAGACCCAGTACTTC. Translated, it gives CASSQEGTSGGRIETQYF.

This sequence joins TRBV19 and TRBJ2-5; weak D call: TRBD1 (5 bases). The CDR3 loop spans 14 amino acids. Germline CDR1 LNHDA, CDR2 SQIVND (reference sequence). V lost 6 bases, J lost 1 base, and 12 bases lay in between. CDR3 nucleotide sequence: TGTGCCAGTAGCCAAGGCAGGGCCCAAGAGACCCAGTACTTC. This sequence encodes CASSQGRAQETQYF.

This rearrangement joins TRBV5-1 to TRBJ1-2; D is ambiguous. The CDR3 is 13 amino acids. Germline values: CDR1 SGHRS, CDR2 YFSETQ. Trimming pared 0 bases from V and 7 bases from J, leaving 10 bases between. The CDR3 DNA follows: TGCGCCAGCAGCTTGGATGGGCCCACTGGCTACACCTTC. This gives the protein CASSLDGPTGYTF.

The rearrangement uses TRBV27 and TRBJ1-6; possible D gene TRBD1, 5 bases. V lost 3 bases to trimming and J lost 9 bases, with 18 bases between them. The V gene's germline CDR1 is MNHEY and CDR2 SMNVEV (reference sequence). This CDR3 comprises 16 residues. The CDR3 region is CASSFGGGFLGSPLHF. The CDR3 DNA reads as TGTGCCAGCAGTTTTGGGGGGGGGTTTTTGGGTTCACCCCTCCACTTT.

This clone was found a few times. The chain joins TRBV4-3 to TRBJ1-3; 9 nucleotides align to TRBD1. The CDR3 sequence is 20 residues long. Germline V gene lookup returns CDR1 LGHNA and CDR2 YSLEER. The V and J ends lost 0 bases and 0 bases, in that order; junction bases with no gene match: 12. The CDR3 DNA is TGCGCCAGCAGCCAAGATCTAGTACGGGGACAGGGACCCTCTGGAAACACCATATATTTT. It is translated as CASSQDLVRGQGPSGNTIYF.

This clone was seen more than once but under ten times. This chain links TRBV4-1 with TRBJ1-1; 8 nucleotides agree with TRBD1. The V segment lost 4 bases and the J segment 3 bases; nucleotides outside the gene matches: 7. Germline V lookup: CDR1 MGHRA, CDR2 YSYEKL. The CDR3 has 15 residues. The CDR3 nucleotides read TGCGCCAGCAGCCTCAGGGGGCGCTCGGACACTGAAGCTTTCTTT. Translation gives CASSLRGRSDTEAFF.

In its sample, this clone was seen a few times. The V and J genes are TRBV28 and TRBJ2-7, with D tentatively TRBD2 (6 bases). Trimming left V 8 bases short and J 2 bases short, with 13 bases between. Per germline, CDR1 MDHEN and CDR2 SYDVKM. This CDR3 is 13 amino acids long. The CDR3 DNA reads as TGTGCCAGCCGTCGCGCGGGAACCTACGAGCAGTACTTC. It is translated as CASRRAGTYEQYF.

For this clone: The same CDR3 also results from other DNA sequences found in this sample. This chain joins TRBV18 and TRBJ2-5; D perhaps matches TRBD2 (6 bases). CDR3 length equals 13 residues. The V and J ends lost 1 base and 5 bases respectively, with 8 bases between them. The germline gives CDR1 KGHSH, CDR2 LQKENI. Here the CDR3 reads CASSPQGRETQYF. In DNA form, the CDR3 reads TGTGCCAGCTCACCACAGGGGAGGGAGACCCAGTACTTC.

The chain uses TRBV7-8 and TRBJ1-5, with 7 bases lining up with TRBD1. Germline V gives CDR1 SGHVS, CDR2 FQNEAQ. The CDR3 loop spans 16 amino acids. The trim removed 2 bases at V and 2 bases at J, leaving 6 bases unmatched. The CDR3 protein is CASSLLNTGGNQPQHF. For the CDR3, the DNA is TGTGCCAGCAGCTTACTCAACACAGGGGGCAATCAGCCCCAGCATTTT.

The rearrangement joins TRBV10-2 to TRBJ2-2; the D gene is possibly TRBD2 (5 bases). The germline V and J ends were trimmed by 3 bases and 6 bases, with 14 bases remaining between them. This CDR3 region has 15 residues. The V gene's germline CDR1 is WSHSY and CDR2 SAAADI. CDR3 amino acids: CASSDWTQDPGELFF. In DNA, the CDR3 is TGCGCCAGCAGTGATTGGACTCAAGACCCCGGGGAGCTGTTTTTT.

The J gene is TRBJ2-3, the V gene TRBV7-2, with TRBD2 identical over 8 bases. Trimming removed 4 bases from V and 4 bases from J; junction bases left unmatched: 10. This CDR3 is 16 amino acids long. Germline V gene data show CDR1 as SGHTA and CDR2 as FQGNSA. CDR3 residues: CASSSTFAGGPDTQYF. The DNA of the CDR3 is TGTGCCAGCAGCTCAACCTTTGCGGGGGGCCCAGATACGCAGTATTTT.

This clone was detected only a few times. The CDR3 DNA is TGTGCCAGCACCCAGAGGGTTGGGGGCAATTCACCCCTCCACTTT. It yields the protein CASTQRVGGNSPLHF. The gene calls are TRBV11-3 and TRBJ1-6, with a tentative D call TRBD1 (6 bases). The CDR3 covers 15 residues. Trimming cost V 7 bases and J 7 bases, with 17 bases left between them. The germline V gene encodes CDR1 SGHNT and CDR2 YENEEA.

The V and J genes are TRBV4-1 and TRBJ1-4; D unresolved. Germline V CDR1 and CDR2: MGHRA, YSYEKL. The CDR3 extends over 17 amino acids. Trimming removed 4 bases at V and 8 bases at J, with 23 bases between. The CDR3 is CASSLIRRAGEYEKLFF. The CDR3 coding sequence is TGCGCCAGCAGCCTCATCAGGAGGGCCGGGGAGTACGAAAAACTGTTTTTT.

The chain links TRBV9 to TRBJ2-2; 10 nucleotides agree with TRBD1. In germline, CDR1 is SGDLS, CDR2 YYNGEE. Unmatched junction bases numbered 4, after V lost 2 bases and J lost 6 bases. The CDR3 covers 15 residues. The CDR3, as DNA: TGTGCCAGCAGCGTTTCGACAGGGGGCTCCGGGGAGCTGTTTTTT. Translating gives CASSVSTGGSGELFF.

The rearrangement joins TRBV6-5 to TRBJ1-2; D is unclear. Trimming took off 6 bases at V and 4 bases at J, with 9 bases between the two ends. The germline gives CDR1 MNHEY, CDR2 SVGAGI. The CDR3 sequence is 12 residues long. The CDR3 loop is CASRLGLYGYTF. CDR3 nucleotides: TGTGCCAGCAGATTGGGCCTCTATGGCTACACCTTC.

This clone was counted a single time. The V call is TRBV4-2, the J call TRBJ1-5; the D is unclear. Germline CDR1 and CDR2: LGHNA and YNFKEQ. The ends were cut back, 0 bases at V and 0 bases at J, with 6 bases in the middle. The CDR3 is 15 amino acids. The CDR3 spells CASSQDGVSNQPQHF. The CDR3 DNA is TGTGCCAGCAGCCAAGACGGGGTTAGCAATCAGCCCCAGCATTTT.

The chain has TRBV28 and TRBJ2-5, with D possibly matching TRBD1 (6 bases). The CDR3 is made up of 14 amino acids. The ends were cut back, 6 bases at V and 5 bases at J, with 16 bases in the middle. The germline V gene encodes CDR1 MDHEN and CDR2 SYDVKM. CDR3 bases: TGTGCCAGCAGAAAGAACAGGGTGGGGGAGACCCAGTACTTC. It translates to CASRKNRVGETQYF.